This TCR beta chain was found in a study of OX40 agonist ivuxolimab in advanced cancers. Study details: Three patients responded partially, comprising one with hepatocellular carcinoma and two with cutaneous melanoma. General observations from the study: Antigens targeted by the expanded peripheral T cells were not determined. Clonal expansion was seen in CD4+ and CD8+ blood T cells by week 6 at 0.1 to 3.0 mg/kg.

Assay: immunoSEQ multiplex PCR; the TCRdb copy retains only in-frame clones and omits some. The sample has fewer than 20,000 clones; approximately 86% are singletons. On this clone: Antigen: not known.

The CDR3 loop spans 14 amino acids. Germline CDR1 SGHDT, CDR2 YYEEEE. V was clipped by 4 bases and J by 3 bases, with 13 bases between them. Material: CD4+ or CD8+ T cells sorted from blood, obtained in a trial of the OX40 agonist ivuxolimab. V gene TRBV5-6 combines with J gene TRBJ1-2, with D possibly TRBD1 on 6 matching bases. The origin of this receptor is an adult with an advanced solid tumor such as melanoma, head and neck, liver or kidney cancer. The CDR3: CASSPIGQYYGYTF. CDR3 DNA sequence: TGTGCCAGCAGCCCCATCGGACAGTACTATGGCTACACCTTC.